The 13 T cell receptor beta chains presented below share a single source sample, sequenced in a study of cytotoxic CD8 clonotypes in ibrutinib-treated CLL (dated by TCRdb to about 2021). Per the publication, the time point label means: progressive disease on ibrutinib. To prepare the library, the immunoSEQ multiplex PCR assay was applied. TCRdb re-hosts the immuneACCESS table, in-frame sequences only. Its copies lack some clones; in the studies checked, an unresolved V gene accounts for under half of them, and the cause for the rest is not known. The sample profile shows over 250,000 clones; roughly 76% of them were found once. The ten largest make up roughly 6% of the sample. Sequencing used PBMCs, obtained at disease progression, from a patient treated with ibrutinib. The origin of the receptors is a human donor with chronic lymphocytic leukemia.

The chain joins TRBV9 to TRBJ2-7; a possible D gene is TRBD1 (6 bases). CDR3 length: 13 residues. Between the trimmed V and J ends, which lost 3 bases and 6 bases, there was a span of 13 bases. Germline-derived CDR1 and CDR2 are SGDLS and YYNGEE. The CDR3 DNA sequence: TGTGCCAGCAGCGATGCAGGGGCGGGCGAGCAGTACTTC. Amino acid sequence: CASSDAGAGEQYF.

The chain employs TRBV5-5 and TRBJ2-7; tentatively, D is TRBD1 (5 bases). The germline CDR1 and CDR2 sequences are SGHKS and YYEKEE (reference sequence). This CDR3 is 15 amino acids long. The V and J ends lost 0 bases and 2 bases respectively, with 12 bases between them. The CDR3 is CASSLEWQGAYEQYF. CDR3 DNA sequence: TGTGCCAGCAGCTTGGAATGGCAGGGCGCCTACGAGCAGTACTTC.

This clone was observed a few times. This chain links TRBV5-6 with TRBJ2-7, with D possibly matching TRBD1 (5 bases). Germline CDR1 is SGHDT and CDR2 is YYEEEE. Trimming removed 5 bases from V and 7 bases from J, with 13 bases in between. CDR3 length equals 12 residues. This chain's CDR3 is CASRGLPGEQYF. DNA of the CDR3: TGTGCCAGCAGGGGGCTCCCCGGGGAGCAGTACTTC. The whole variable domain, remainder taken from reference TRBV5-6 and TRBJ2-7, is DAGVTQSPTHLIKTRGQQVTLRCSPKSGHDTVSWYQQALGQGPQFIFQYYEEEERQRGNFPDRFSGHQFPNYSSELNVNALLLGDSALYLCASRGLPGEQYFGPGTRLTVT.

This chain uses TRBV27 with TRBJ2-2; possibly TRBD2 for D (5 bases). Germline-derived CDR1 and CDR2 are MNHEY and SMNVEV (reference sequence). The V end was cut by 2 bases, the J end by 7 bases, with 11 bases between. This CDR3 has 14 amino acids. Written as DNA, the CDR3 is TGTGCCAGCAGTTTAGGAAACGGGGTCGGGGAGCTGTTTTTT. The encoded protein is CASSLGNGVGELFF.

V and J are TRBV29-1 and TRBJ2-7, with D unclear. The germline V gene encodes CDR1 SQVTM and CDR2 ANQGSEA. The CDR3 length is 12 residues. Trimming removed 4 bases from V and 0 bases from J, with 7 bases in between. This CDR3 is CSVAGLSYEQYF. The CDR3 coding sequence is TGCAGCGTTGCCGGTCTCTCCTACGAGCAGTACTTC.

The chain employs TRBV4-1 and TRBJ2-1; D not certain. The CDR3 runs to 12 residues. Germline CDR1 MGHRA, CDR2 YSYEKL. The V and J ends lost 0 bases and 15 bases respectively, with 12 bases between them. In nucleotides, the CDR3 is TGCGCCAGCAGCCAAGAGGTCGGAGTTGCGTTCTTC. Translation gives CASSQEVGVAFF.

This chain uses TRBV11-3 with TRBJ1-4; no reliable D call. The CDR3 has 10 residues. Germline CDR1 is SGHNT and CDR2 is YENEEA. V was trimmed by 0 bases and J by 15 bases, leaving 5 bases between them. For the CDR3, the DNA is TGTGCCAGCAGCTTAGATAATTTGTTTTTT. The encoded protein is CASSLDNLFF.

V is TRBV4-3 and J is TRBJ2-7; TRBD2 aligns across 7 bases. In germline, CDR1 is LGHNA, CDR2 YSLEER. This CDR3 spans 14 amino acids. J gave up 2 bases and V 4 bases, and 5 bases lay outside the gene matches. This CDR3 reads CASSLSSGAYEQYF. CDR3 in DNA: TGCGCCAGCAGCCTCTCTAGCGGCGCCTACGAGCAGTACTTC.

The chain uses TRBV19 and TRBJ2-3; D call uncertain. Germline V gene sequence: CDR1 LNHDA, CDR2 SQIVND (reference sequence). The CDR3 spans 9 residues. Trimming shortened V by 8 bases and J by 4 bases, and 1 base separated the two germline ends. The CDR3 reads CASSDTQYF. In nucleotides, the CDR3 is TGTGCCAGTTCAGATACGCAGTATTTT.

This clone was recorded once. This chain links TRBV4-1 with TRBJ2-1; 7 positions agree with TRBD2. J gave up 3 bases and V 4 bases, and 9 bases lay outside the gene matches. The CDR3 extends over 16 amino acids. Per germline, CDR1 MGHRA and CDR2 YSYEKL. This CDR3 is CASSPGTGGSYNEQFF. The CDR3 nucleotides are TGCGCCAGCAGCCCAGGGACTGGCGGGAGCTACAATGAGCAGTTCTTC.

The chain couples TRBV28 to TRBJ2-1, with 7 nucleotides matching TRBD1. The CDR3 covers 15 residues. V trimming: 5 bases; J trimming: 5 bases; junction bases outside the gene matches: 9. CDR1 is MDHEN and CDR2 is SYDVKM in the germline V gene. The CDR3 nucleotides are TGTGCCAGCAGTCTCTCCGGGACAGCGAACAATGAGCAGTTCTTC. Protein product: CASSLSGTANNEQFF.

This clone came up once. This CDR3 is CASSSQGQGNYGYTF. The CDR3 region has the DNA TGTGCCAGTAGTTCTCAGGGACAGGGTAACTATGGCTACACCTTC. This chain connects TRBV19 to TRBJ1-2; 9 bases match TRBD1. The CDR3 has 15 residues. CDR1 is LNHDA, CDR2 SQIVND, per germline (reference sequence). V shed 5 bases, J shed 1 base, and the junction held 5 bases outside the gene matches.

This clone was found once. V gene TRBV5-1 combines with J gene TRBJ1-1; D is perhaps TRBD1 (6 bases). Trimming took off 4 bases at V and 6 bases at J, with 13 bases between the two ends. The CDR3 loop spans 13 amino acids. The germline V gene has CDR1 SGHRS and CDR2 YFSETQ. CDR3 region: CASSDGQIPEAFF. In DNA form, the CDR3 reads TGCGCCAGCAGCGACGGACAGATCCCTGAAGCTTTCTTT.